This T cell receptor (beta chain) originates from a study of cytomegalovirus exposure and HLA in healthy donors. Looked up from germline, CDR1 is MNHEY and CDR2 is SVGAGI. This CDR3 has 13 residues. V lost 0 bases and J 5 bases, leaving 7 bases between the germline ends. 13 Jbeta primers and 60 Vbeta primers were used for the PCR. Assay used: immunoSEQ multiplex PCR; TCRdb lists only in-frame clones, some missing. In the table there are approximately 150,000 clones, 60% to 80% of which are singletons. Material for sequencing was PBMCs. The chain recombines TRBV6-5 with TRBJ2-5; D remains ambiguous. The TCR originated in a man younger than 35 in good health and CMV-seropositive. CDR3 amino acids: CASSYSLRETQYF. CDR3 coding DNA: TGTGCCAGCAGTTACTCCTTGAGGGAGACCCAGTACTTC.